This entry lists 19 T cell receptor beta chains sequenced from one sample in a study of spatial heterogeneity in lung cancer. MiXCR, run by TCRdb on the 5' RACE reads, gives a single entry per CDR3 protein. Among some 12,000 distinct CDR3 sequences listed, roughly 6.2% were seen once. The time point was: sample taken at primary tumor resection. The study sequenced unsorted whole RNA from tumor, nontumor lung or frozen PBMC. Sequenced material: normal lung tissue next to the tumor, taken at surgery. These receptors came from a male donor with early-stage non-small cell lung cancer.

This clonotype was observed a few times. The V gene is TRBV20-1, the J gene TRBJ1-5; a weak D match, TRBD1 (5 bases). V lost 6 bases, J lost 2 bases, and 14 bases lay in between. The CDR3 extends over 14 amino acids. Germline V gene sequence: CDR1 DFQATT, CDR2 SNEGSKA (reference sequence). The CDR3 is CSAGGLQGNQPQHF. CDR3 bases: TGCAGTGCCGGGGGTCTCCAGGGCAATCAGCCCCAGCATTTT.

The table lists this clonotype with many counts. V and J are TRBV7-2 and TRBJ1-2, with TRBD1 matching 9 bases. Germline assignment: CDR1 SGHTA and CDR2 FQGNSA. This CDR3 has 14 residues. V was clipped by 5 bases and J by 3 bases; unmatched bases: 4. CDR3 nucleotides: TGTGCCAGCAGCGTACAGGGGGCGGACTATGGCTACACCTTC. As protein: CASSVQGADYGYTF. Drawing the rest from reference TRBV7-2 and TRBJ1-2, the complete variable domain is GAGVSQSPSNKVTEKGKDVELRCDPISGHTALYWYRQSLGQGLEFLIYFQGNSAPDKSGLPSDRFSAERTGGSVSTLTIQRTQQEDSAVYLCASSVQGADYGYTFGSGTRLTVV.

By its share, this clonotype is large. The rearrangement uses TRBV5-1 and TRBJ1-1; the match to TRBD1 covers 10 bases. In germline, CDR1 is SGHRS, CDR2 YFSETQ. J lost 4 bases, V lost 3 bases, and 15 bases had no gene match. The CDR3 is 18 residues long. This CDR3 reads CASSWSRDRGSLGTEAFF. DNA for the CDR3: TGCGCCAGCAGCTGGTCCCGGGACAGGGGCTCGCTGGGCACTGAAGCTTTCTTT.

Many counts were recorded for this clonotype. The chain employs TRBV12-3 or TRBV12-4 and TRBJ1-1; D unresolved. CDR3 length: 17 amino acids. Trimming left V 0 bases short and J 0 bases short, with 14 bases between. The CDR3, as DNA: TGTGCCAGCAGTTTAGCGCGTATGGGCAACCTGAACACTGAAGCTTTCTTT. It encodes CASSLARMGNLNTEAFF.

There are many counts of this clonotype. The chain employs TRBV20-1 and TRBJ2-7; D is possibly TRBD2 (6 bases). CDR3 length: 14 amino acids. V gave up 6 bases and J gave up 0 bases, with 15 bases separating them. The V gene's germline CDR1 is DFQATT and CDR2 SNEGSKA (reference sequence). CDR3 in DNA: TGCAGTGCCCCGAGGGCGGGAAGCTCCTACGAGCAGTACTTC. It specifies CSAPRAGSSYEQYF.

The chain combines TRBV18 with TRBJ2-7, with 7 bases matching TRBD1. Trimming took 6 bases from V and 5 from J; bases not matched to a gene: 7. The CDR3 consists of 13 residues. Germline loops: CDR1 KGHSH, CDR2 LQKENI. The CDR3 region is CASSPKQGNEQYV. CDR3 nucleotide sequence: TGTGCCAGCTCTCCCAAACAGGGGAACGAGCAGTACGTC.

This clonotype was recorded at least ten times. The rearrangement joins TRBV6-5 to TRBJ1-2; possibly TRBD1 for D (5 bases). The germline V gene encodes CDR1 MNHEY and CDR2 SVGAGI. The CDR3 extends over 15 amino acids. V lost 0 bases and J 5 bases, leaving 13 bases between the germline ends. The CDR3 loop reads CASSYSKGLWYGYTF. The CDR3 nucleotides read TGTGCCAGCAGTTACTCGAAGGGGCTATGGTATGGCTACACCTTC.

This clonotype was found many times. The chain uses TRBV6-5 and TRBJ1-5; no firm D call. Per the germline V gene, CDR1 is MNHEY and CDR2 is SVGAGI. The CDR3 consists of 15 residues. V was trimmed by 2 bases and J by 0 bases, leaving 8 bases between them. The CDR3: CASSYGGNSNQPQHF. Here the CDR3 DNA reads TGTGCCAGCAGTTACGGAGGGAATAGCAATCAGCCCCAGCATTTT.

This clonotype was counted only a few times. The rearrangement uses TRBV3-1 and TRBJ2-7; D not resolved. The CDR3 is 12 amino acids. Trimming removed 3 bases at V and 3 bases at J, with 6 bases between. CDR1 LGHDT and CDR2 YNNKEL come from the germline V gene (reference sequence). The chain's CDR3 is CASSQRDYEQYF. The CDR3 nucleotides are TGTGCCAGCAGCCAGAGAGACTACGAGCAGTACTTC.

This clonotype was observed many times. V is TRBV29-1 and J is TRBJ1-1; no firm D call. V shed 5 bases and J shed 1 base, with 2 bases lying between them. Germline V gene data show CDR1 as SQVTM and CDR2 as ANQGSEA. The length of the CDR3 is 10 residues. Written as DNA, the CDR3 is TGCAGCGTTCAGAACACTGAAGCTTTCTTT. This gives the protein CSVQNTEAFF.

This clonotype was seen a handful of times. This sequence joins TRBV3-1 and TRBJ2-5; either TRBD1 or TRBD2 may supply D (5 bases each). V lost 0 bases, J lost 2 bases, and 10 bases lay in between. Germline loops: CDR1 LGHDT, CDR2 YNNKEL (reference sequence). This CDR3 spans 15 amino acids. Here the CDR3 reads CASSQDGTPQETQYF. CDR3 DNA: TGTGCCAGCAGCCAAGATGGGACGCCTCAAGAGACCCAGTACTTC.

This clonotype was seen many times. The chain has TRBV6-5 and TRBJ2-7; weak D call: TRBD1 (7 bases). Germline CDR1 and CDR2: MNHEY and SVGAGI. This CDR3 comprises 14 residues. V lost 8 bases, J lost 0 bases, and 14 bases lay in between. The CDR3 loop is CASARQGGSYEQYF. In DNA, the CDR3 is TGTGCCAGCGCGCGGCAGGGGGGCTCCTACGAGCAGTACTTC.

This clonotype has at least ten counts. V and J are TRBV12-3 or TRBV12-4 and TRBJ1-2; 8 bases are a match to TRBD1. CDR3 length: 14 residues. V was pared by 4 bases and J by 4 bases, with 5 bases of the junction left unmatched. CDR3 amino acids: CASSSGTGIYGYTF. The DNA of the CDR3 is TGTGCCAGCAGTTCTGGGACAGGCATCTATGGCTACACCTTC.

Judged by abundance, this clonotype is medium-sized. The chain employs TRBV29-1 and TRBJ1-1, with D hard to call. The CDR3 sequence is 13 residues long. Germline CDR1 reads SQVTM; CDR2 reads ANQGSEA. V lost 4 bases to trimming and J lost 1 base, with 10 bases between them. The CDR3 reads CSVAKGWNTEAFF. The DNA of the CDR3 is TGCAGCGTTGCGAAGGGCTGGAACACTGAAGCTTTCTTT.

This clonotype was seen repeatedly, ten times or more. The chain carries TRBV12-3 or TRBV12-4 and TRBJ1-1; D gene unclear. CDR3 length: 11 amino acids. Trimming removed 5 bases at V and 3 bases at J, with 4 bases between. As DNA, the CDR3 is TGTGCCAGCAGTCGATACACTGAAGCTTTCTTT. Translation: CASSRYTEAFF.

This clonotype has ten or more counts. One end of the junction is discordant with germline, which a read error may explain. As DNA, the CDR3 is TGTGCCAGCAAGGTAAAGGGATCCTCCGAGCAGTACTTC. Protein product: CASKVKGSSEQYF. The chain joins TRBV6-5 to TRBJ2-7; D gene ambiguous. Germline V gives CDR1 MNHEY, CDR2 SVGAGI. CDR3 length: 13 residues.

Judged by abundance, this clonotype is medium-sized. The chain couples TRBV5-6 to TRBJ2-7, with no clear D. Germline assignment: CDR1 SGHDT and CDR2 YYEEEE. The CDR3 sequence is 13 residues long. Trimming stripped 1 base from V and 1 base from J, with 6 bases between. The CDR3 DNA is TGTGCCAGCAGCTTGACCGATTCCTACGAGCAGTACTTC. Translation: CASSLTDSYEQYF.

This clonotype came up many times. The rearrangement links TRBV27 to TRBJ2-1; no clear D. The germline gives CDR1 MNHEY, CDR2 SMNVEV (reference sequence). Trimming shortened V by 6 bases and J by 9 bases, and 15 bases separated the two germline ends. This CDR3 comprises 13 residues. The CDR3 loop reads CASRGTRSGEQFF. The CDR3 bases are TGTGCCAGCAGGGGTACAAGGTCAGGTGAGCAGTTCTTC.

The rearrangement links TRBV6-2 or TRBV6-3 to TRBJ2-7; 7 positions agree with TRBD2. Germline V gives CDR1 MNHEY, CDR2 SVGEGT. The CDR3 consists of 14 residues. V shed 2 bases, J shed 5 bases, and the junction held 6 bases outside the gene matches. CDR3 residues: CASSYGGRGDEQYF. The CDR3 DNA sequence: TGTGCCAGCAGTTACGGCGGGAGAGGGGACGAGCAGTACTTC.